Sequencing of this TCR beta chain was carried out in a study of response to subunit inactivated influenza vaccine. General study findings and limits: Authors suggested few new T cells are recruited by each seasonal influenza vaccination.

In regard to this clonotype: Its specificity is unknown.

TCRdb analysed the RT-PCR reads with MiXCR anew, one entry per CDR3 protein. The sample yields about 800,000 distinct CDR3 sequences, 21% seen once. This CDR3 spans 16 amino acids. With 6 bases clipped from V and 3 bases from J, the junction kept 10 bases outside the gene matches. The sequencing here drew on PBMCs from blood, taken approximately 5 days after vaccination. This clonotype was sampled from a man in his fifties or sixties who received an inactivated influenza vaccine. The J gene is TRBJ2-1, the V gene TRBV12-3 or TRBV12-4; TRBD1 matches at 8 bases. The CDR3 spells CASRVKAGTGYNEQFF. CDR3 sequence (DNA): TGTGCCAGCAGAGTTAAAGCCGGGACAGGCTACAATGAGCAGTTCTTC.